Following are 23 T cell receptor beta chains from one sample sequenced in a study of T cell changes during pregnancy in multiple sclerosis. Assay used: immunoSEQ multiplex PCR; TCRdb lists only in-frame clones, some missing. Of approximately 27,000 clones in the sample, 70% to 90% were seen once. The sample here was CD8+ T cells from peripheral blood mononuclear cells, taken before pregnancy. Receptors originate from a female donor with multiple sclerosis, enrolled in a pregnancy study.

This sequence joins TRBV27 and TRBJ2-1; D is perhaps TRBD1 (5 bases). CDR1 MNHEY and CDR2 SMNVEV come from the germline V gene (reference sequence). The CDR3 length is 12 residues. V was pared by 1 base and J by 10 bases, with 8 bases between. The CDR3 region is CASSLWGMEQFF. The CDR3 nucleotides read TGTGCCAGCAGTTTATGGGGCATGGAGCAGTTCTTC.

The chain has TRBV27 and TRBJ2-1; 10 bases line up with TRBD2. The CDR3 is 16 amino acids. V was pared by 5 bases and J by 3 bases, with 7 bases of the junction left unmatched. Germline V CDR1 and CDR2: MNHEY, SMNVEV (reference sequence). The CDR3 reads CASSPPTSGVYNEQFF. CDR3 in DNA: TGTGCCAGCAGTCCCCCTACTAGCGGGGTCTACAATGAGCAGTTCTTC.

The V call is TRBV5-4, the J call TRBJ2-7; D might be TRBD1 (5 bases). The V and J ends lost 4 bases and 0 bases respectively, with 14 bases between them. The CDR3 covers 15 residues. Germline V CDR1 and CDR2: SGHNT, YYREEE (reference sequence). CDR3 residues: CASSPTRQISYEQYF. CDR3 nucleotide sequence: TGTGCCAGCAGCCCCACCCGACAGATCTCCTACGAGCAGTACTTC. The full variable domain, its missing parts supplied by reference TRBV5-4 and TRBJ2-7, is ETGVTQSPTHLIKTRGQQVTLRCSSQSGHNTVSWYQQALGQGPQFIFQYYREEENGRGNFPPRFSGLQFPNYSSELNVNALELDDSALYLCASSPTRQISYEQYFGPGTRLTVT.

The chain carries TRBV25-1 and TRBJ1-6; 7 bases line up with TRBD1. The CDR3 runs 14 residues. In germline, CDR1 is MGHDK, CDR2 SYGVNS. V lost 3 bases, J lost 9 bases, and 5 bases stayed unmatched. The CDR3 nucleotides read TGTGCCAGCAGTGAGGGGACAGAAACTTCACCCCTCCACTTT. Translation gives CASSEGTETSPLHF.

The rearrangement joins TRBV7-9 to TRBJ1-1; a weak D match, TRBD1 (6 bases). V was pared by 4 bases and J by 1 base, with 25 bases between. Germline values: CDR1 SEHNR, CDR2 FQNEAQ (reference sequence). The CDR3 spans 19 residues. This CDR3 is CASSSAAGAFAKANTEAFF. The CDR3 nucleotides read TGTGCCAGCAGCTCCGCGGCGGGGGCCTTTGCCAAGGCGAACACTGAAGCTTTCTTT.

The chain has TRBV19 and TRBJ1-4, with D possibly being TRBD1 (5 bases). The length of the CDR3 is 17 residues. Trimming took off 3 bases at V and 1 base at J, with 15 bases between the two ends. Germline CDR1 and CDR2: LNHDA and SQIVND (reference sequence). The CDR3 nucleotides are TGTGCCAGTAGTATCTCGAATCATCAGGGAACTAATGAAAAACTGTTTTTT. Protein sequence: CASSISNHQGTNEKLFF.

This clone was detected only once. The V call is TRBV6-6, the J call TRBJ2-3; 9 bases are a match to TRBD2. The CDR3 consists of 15 residues. After removal of 5 bases from V and 2 bases from J, the junction contained 5 bases not matched to a gene. CDR1 and CDR2 from the germline V gene are MNHNY and SVGAGI (reference sequence). The CDR3 sequence is CASSRKRGVTDTQYF. In DNA, the CDR3 is TGTGCCAGCAGTAGAAAGCGGGGGGTCACAGATACGCAGTATTTT.

This chain joins TRBV29-1 and TRBJ1-1; D unclear. Germline assignment: CDR1 SQVTM and CDR2 ANQGSEA. Trimming took 4 bases from V and 10 from J, leaving 22 bases between them. CDR3 length: 14 amino acids. As DNA, the CDR3 is TGCAGCGTTGTCGGAGGTGATGTGGCAGGCGGAGCTTTCTTT. Protein product: CSVVGGDVAGGAFF.

The V gene is TRBV5-1, the J gene TRBJ2-3; D perhaps matches TRBD1 (6 bases). CDR1 SGHRS and CDR2 YFSETQ come from the germline V gene. V was trimmed by 0 bases and J by 2 bases, leaving 16 bases between them. This CDR3 is built from 17 residues. CDR3: CASSLEGTRSYTDTQYF. The CDR3 DNA reads as TGCGCCAGCAGCTTGGAGGGGACAAGGTCTTACACAGATACGCAGTATTTT.

The chain carries TRBV2 and TRBJ2-2; 9 nucleotides align to TRBD1. CDR3 length equals 17 residues. Germline V gene sequence: CDR1 SNHLY, CDR2 FYNNEI. The ends lost 3 bases at V and 0 bases at J; junction bases unmatched: 5. This chain's CDR3 is CASSDLTGGANTGELFF. Written as DNA, the CDR3 is TGTGCCAGCAGTGATTTAACAGGGGGCGCGAACACCGGGGAGCTGTTTTTT.

The chain is built from TRBV6-5 and TRBJ2-2, with D maybe TRBD2 (5 bases). CDR3 length equals 16 residues. Germline V CDR1 and CDR2: MNHEY, SVGAGI. The V end was cut by 1 base, the J end by 7 bases, with 16 bases between. The CDR3 protein is CASSYYDGIRGGELFF. For the CDR3, the DNA is TGTGCCAGCAGTTACTACGACGGGATTCGTGGCGGGGAGCTGTTTTTT.

The rearrangement links TRBV9 to TRBJ2-3; TRBD2 matches at 7 bases. There are 16 residues in the CDR3. Germline-derived CDR1 and CDR2 are SGDLS and YYNGEE. V dropped 4 bases and J dropped 4; count of bases not matched to a gene: 12. CDR3 amino acids: CASSLAGTPGADTQYF. CDR3 coding DNA: TGTGCCAGCAGCTTAGCGGGCACCCCGGGGGCAGATACGCAGTATTTT.

The V and J genes are TRBV5-1 and TRBJ2-2, with 10 bases lining up with TRBD2. Germline V gives CDR1 SGHRS, CDR2 YFSETQ. J was trimmed by 6 bases and V by 7 bases; bases with no gene match: 6. The CDR3 is 14 residues long. The CDR3 DNA reads as TGCGCCAGCGTTTTAGCGGGGGGCGCCGGGGAGCTGTTTTTT. This sequence encodes CASVLAGGAGELFF.

The genes are TRBV7-9 and TRBJ2-7; D might be TRBD1 (6 bases). This CDR3 spans 14 amino acids. Germline CDR1 reads SEHNR; CDR2 reads FQNEAQ (reference sequence). V lost 5 bases and J 6 bases, leaving 17 bases between the germline ends. The CDR3 nucleotides are TGTGCCAGCAGCCGAGGGGGTGCGATAGGCGAGCAGTACTTC. It is translated as CASSRGGAIGEQYF.

The chain is built from TRBV27 and TRBJ1-1, with D hard to call. Deletions cut 2 bases from V and 6 bases from J, with 16 bases between. CDR1 and CDR2 from the germline V gene are MNHEY and SMNVEV (reference sequence). This CDR3 region has 15 residues. CDR3 protein: CASSLVFRGPAEAFF. As DNA, the CDR3 is TGTGCCAGCAGTTTAGTGTTCCGGGGTCCCGCTGAAGCTTTCTTT.

This chain uses TRBV28 with TRBJ2-5; 12 bases are shared with TRBD2. Germline V gene lookup returns CDR1 MDHEN and CDR2 SYDVKM. V dropped 0 bases and J dropped 5; count of bases not matched to a gene: 4. The CDR3 runs 16 residues. CDR3 protein: CASSLWTSGGGETQYF. In nucleotides, the CDR3 is TGTGCCAGCAGTTTATGGACTAGCGGGGGTGGGGAGACCCAGTACTTC.

This sequence joins TRBV6-6 and TRBJ1-5; D perhaps matches TRBD1 (6 bases). Trimming shortened V by 11 bases and J by 4 bases, and 18 bases separated the two germline ends. This CDR3 has 14 residues. Per the germline V gene, CDR1 is MNHNY and CDR2 is SVGAGI (reference sequence). CDR3 region: CASRWGQHNQPQHF. The CDR3 nucleotides read TGTGCCTCCCGATGGGGGCAGCATAATCAGCCCCAGCATTTT.

V and J are TRBV4-1 and TRBJ1-1; 9 bases align to TRBD1. The V gene's germline CDR1 is MGHRA and CDR2 YSYEKL. Trimming cost V 5 bases and J 3 bases; bases outside gene matches: 10. The CDR3 totals 16 residues. The CDR3 here is CASSGGPGQGYTEAFF. In DNA form, the CDR3 reads TGCGCCAGCAGCGGCGGTCCGGGACAGGGCTACACTGAAGCTTTCTTT.

This clone was seen more than once but under ten times. The gene calls are TRBV5-1 and TRBJ1-1; D ambiguous. Trimming removed 1 base at V and 1 base at J, with 5 bases between. The CDR3 contains 13 residues. Germline CDR1 SGHRS, CDR2 YFSETQ. CDR3 coding DNA: TGCGCCAGCAGCTTGCGGGAGAACACTGAAGCTTTCTTT. This translates into CASSLRENTEAFF. The whole variable domain, remainder taken from reference TRBV5-1 and TRBJ1-1, is KAGVTQTPRYLIKTRGQQVTLSCSPISGHRSVSWYQQTPGQGLQFLFEYFSETQRNKGNFPGRFSGRQFSNSRSEMNVSTLELGDSALYLCASSLRENTEAFFGQGTRLTVV.

The chain employs TRBV5-5 and TRBJ2-1; 12 bases are a match to TRBD1. Germline V gene sequence: CDR1 SGHKS, CDR2 YYEKEE (reference sequence). The CDR3 length is 16 residues. J lost 2 bases, V lost 5 bases, and 5 bases had no gene match. The CDR3 DNA reads as TGTGCCAGCAGTCCGGGACAGGGGGCTACCTACAATGAGCAGTTCTTC. It codes for CASSPGQGATYNEQFF.

The rearrangement joins TRBV27 to TRBJ1-1; D is perhaps TRBD1 (6 bases). The V end lost 5 bases, the J end lost 4 bases, and 14 bases lay between the germline ends. CDR1 and CDR2 from the germline V gene are MNHEY and SMNVEV (reference sequence). The CDR3 extends over 14 amino acids. This CDR3 reads CASSLYDRSTEAFF. For the CDR3, the DNA is TGTGCCAGCAGTCTGTACGACAGGAGCACTGAAGCTTTCTTT.

The chain combines TRBV10-1 with TRBJ2-4; D may be TRBD2 (5 bases). Trimming removed 1 base from V and 0 bases from J, with 19 bases in between. Germline V gene data show CDR1 as WNHNN and CDR2 as SYGVQD (reference sequence). The CDR3 is made up of 19 amino acids. This CDR3 reads CASSELEAGPALAKNIQYF. The CDR3 DNA reads TGCGCCAGCAGTGAGTTGGAGGCCGGACCTGCCTTAGCCAAAAACATTCAGTACTTC.

This chain connects TRBV7-9 to TRBJ1-4, with unresolved D. Trimming left V 1 base short and J 7 bases short, with 13 bases between. This CDR3 has 15 residues. CDR1 is SEHNR, CDR2 FQNEAQ, per germline (reference sequence). This CDR3 is CASSLVTHRSEKLFF. Written as DNA, the CDR3 is TGTGCCAGCAGCTTAGTGACTCATAGATCTGAAAAACTGTTTTTT.